This TCR beta chain originates from a study of cytomegalovirus exposure and HLA in healthy donors. Findings and limits, study-wide: DRB1 had the most TCR associations and HLA-C the fewest, a later analysis found, with rates varying by HLA locus.

Notes on this clone: What it binds is not known.

PCR primers comprised 60 Vbeta and 13 Jbeta primers. Libraries were prepared by immunoSEQ multiplex PCR; TCRdb keeps only in-frame clonotypes and omits some of them. The sample gives fewer than 110,000 clones, around two thirds of which show up once; 3% to 4% is in the top ten. This TCR was recovered from a woman aged 50 to 65 in good health and CMV-seronegative. The sample was PBMCs.

CDR3 residues: CASSSTTPSYEQYF. The CDR3 nucleotides are TGTGCCAGCAGCTCTACGACACCTTCCTACGAGCAGTACTTC. The chain uses TRBV11-3 and TRBJ2-7; D unclear. Germline V gene sequence: CDR1 SGHNT, CDR2 YENEEA. The CDR3 is 14 amino acids. The V and J ends lost 4 bases and 1 base respectively, with 11 bases between them.